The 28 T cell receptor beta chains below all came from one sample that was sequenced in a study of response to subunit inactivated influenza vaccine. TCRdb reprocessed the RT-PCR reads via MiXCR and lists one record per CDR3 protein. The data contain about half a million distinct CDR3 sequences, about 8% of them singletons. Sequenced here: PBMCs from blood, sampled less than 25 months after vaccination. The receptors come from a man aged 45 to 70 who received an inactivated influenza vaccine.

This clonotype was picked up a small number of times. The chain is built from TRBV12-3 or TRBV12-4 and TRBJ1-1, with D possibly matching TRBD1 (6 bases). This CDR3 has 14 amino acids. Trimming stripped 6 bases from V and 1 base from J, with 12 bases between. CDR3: CASSVTGRNTEAFF. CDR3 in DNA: TGTGCCAGCAGCGTAACAGGGAGGAACACTGAAGCTTTCTTT.

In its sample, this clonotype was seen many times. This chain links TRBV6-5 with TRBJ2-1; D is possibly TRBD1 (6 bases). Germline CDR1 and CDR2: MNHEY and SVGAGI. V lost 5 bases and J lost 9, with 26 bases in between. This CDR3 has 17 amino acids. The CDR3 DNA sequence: TGTGCCAGCAGTCACCGAGGACCGGGACACGAGAGGAGTGAGCAGTTCTTC. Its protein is CASSHRGPGHERSEQFF.

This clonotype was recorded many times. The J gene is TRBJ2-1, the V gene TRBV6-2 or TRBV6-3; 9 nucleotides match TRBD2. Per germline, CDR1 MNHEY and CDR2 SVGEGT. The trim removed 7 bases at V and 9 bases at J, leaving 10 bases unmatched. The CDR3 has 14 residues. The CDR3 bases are TGTGCCAGCACCCCAGTAGCGGGAGTTTCTGAGCAGTTCTTC. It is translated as CASTPVAGVSEQFF.

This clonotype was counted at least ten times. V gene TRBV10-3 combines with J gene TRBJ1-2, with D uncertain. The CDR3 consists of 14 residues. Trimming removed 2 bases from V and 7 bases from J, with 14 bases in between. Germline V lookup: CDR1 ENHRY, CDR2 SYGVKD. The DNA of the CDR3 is TGTGCCATCAGTGAGGGAAGGGAAAAGGGTGGCTACACCTTC. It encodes CAISEGREKGGYTF.

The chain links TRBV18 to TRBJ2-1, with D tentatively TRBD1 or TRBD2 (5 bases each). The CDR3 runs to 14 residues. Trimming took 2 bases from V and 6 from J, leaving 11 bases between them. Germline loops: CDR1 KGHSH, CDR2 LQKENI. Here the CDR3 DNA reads TGTGCCAGCTCACCAGATAGAGGGGTCAATGAGCAGTTCTTC. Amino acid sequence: CASSPDRGVNEQFF. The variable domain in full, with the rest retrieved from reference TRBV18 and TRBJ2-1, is NAGVMQNPRHLVRRRGQEARLRCSPMKGHSHVYWYRQLPEEGLKFMVYLQKENIIDESGMPKERFSAEFPKEGPSILRIQQVVRGDSAAYFCASSPDRGVNEQFFGPGTRLTVL.

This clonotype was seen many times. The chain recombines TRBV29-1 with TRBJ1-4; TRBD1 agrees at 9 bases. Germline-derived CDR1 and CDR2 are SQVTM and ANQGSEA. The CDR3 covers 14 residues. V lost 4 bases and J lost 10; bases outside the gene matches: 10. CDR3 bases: TGCAGCGTTGGGACAGGGGAGGGAAAGGGAAAACTGTTTTTT. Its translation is CSVGTGEGKGKLFF.

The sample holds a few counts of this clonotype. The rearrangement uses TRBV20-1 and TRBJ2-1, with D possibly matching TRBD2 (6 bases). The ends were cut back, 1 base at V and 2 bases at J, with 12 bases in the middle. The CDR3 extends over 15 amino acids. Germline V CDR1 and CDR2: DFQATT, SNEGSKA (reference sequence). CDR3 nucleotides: TGCAGTGCTAGAGCCCGGGAGTTCCCCTACAATGAGCAGTTCTTC. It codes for CSARAREFPYNEQFF.

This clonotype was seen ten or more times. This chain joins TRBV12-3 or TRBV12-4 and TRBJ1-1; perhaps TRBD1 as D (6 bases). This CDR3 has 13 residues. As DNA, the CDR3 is TGTGCTAACCAGGACAGTTGGGTCACTGAAGCTTTCTTT. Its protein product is CANQDSWVTEAFF.

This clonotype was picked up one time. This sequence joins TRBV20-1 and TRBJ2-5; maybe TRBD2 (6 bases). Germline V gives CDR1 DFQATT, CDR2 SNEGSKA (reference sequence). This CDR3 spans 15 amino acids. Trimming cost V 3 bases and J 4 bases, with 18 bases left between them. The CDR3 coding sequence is TGCAGTGCTAGGAACGCCCTCGGGGGTACAGAGACCCAGTACTTC. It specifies CSARNALGGTETQYF.

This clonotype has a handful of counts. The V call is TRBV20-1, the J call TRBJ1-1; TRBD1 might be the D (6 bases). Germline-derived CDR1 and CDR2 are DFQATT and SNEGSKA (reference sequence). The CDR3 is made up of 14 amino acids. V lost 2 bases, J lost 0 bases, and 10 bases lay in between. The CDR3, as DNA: TGCAGTGCTAGAATGGGGGCGATGAACACTGAAGCTTTCTTT. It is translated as CSARMGAMNTEAFF.

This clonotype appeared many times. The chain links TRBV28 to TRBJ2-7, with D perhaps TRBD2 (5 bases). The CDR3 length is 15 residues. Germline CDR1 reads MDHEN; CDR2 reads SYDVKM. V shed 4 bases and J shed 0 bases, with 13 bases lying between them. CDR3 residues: CASSSAESGSYEQYF. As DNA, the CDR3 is TGTGCCAGCAGTTCCGCTGAGAGCGGCTCCTACGAGCAGTACTTC.

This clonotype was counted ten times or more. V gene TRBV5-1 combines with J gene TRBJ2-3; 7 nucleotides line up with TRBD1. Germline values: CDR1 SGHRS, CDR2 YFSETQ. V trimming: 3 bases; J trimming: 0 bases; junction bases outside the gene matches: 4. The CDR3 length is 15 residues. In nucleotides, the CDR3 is TGCGCCAGCAGCTCCATGACAGGGAGCACAGATACGCAGTATTTT. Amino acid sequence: CASSSMTGSTDTQYF. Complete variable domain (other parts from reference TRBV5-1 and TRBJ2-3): KAGVTQTPRYLIKTRGQQVTLSCSPISGHRSVSWYQQTPGQGLQFLFEYFSETQRNKGNFPGRFSGRQFSNSRSEMNVSTLELGDSALYLCASSSMTGSTDTQYFGPGTRLTVL.

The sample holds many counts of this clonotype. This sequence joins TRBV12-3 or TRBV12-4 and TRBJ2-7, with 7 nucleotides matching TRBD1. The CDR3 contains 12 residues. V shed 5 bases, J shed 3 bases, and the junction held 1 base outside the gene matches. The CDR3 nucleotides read TGTGCCAGCAGTGGACAGGACTACGAGCAGTACTTC. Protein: CASSGQDYEQYF.

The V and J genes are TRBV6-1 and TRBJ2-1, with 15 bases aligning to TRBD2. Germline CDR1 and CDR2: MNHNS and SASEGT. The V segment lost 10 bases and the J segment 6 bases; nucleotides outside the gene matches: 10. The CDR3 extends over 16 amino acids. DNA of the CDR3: TGTGCCACCTGGACTAGCGGGAGGGAGGCCTCCAATGAGCAGTTCTTC. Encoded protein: CATWTSGREASNEQFF.

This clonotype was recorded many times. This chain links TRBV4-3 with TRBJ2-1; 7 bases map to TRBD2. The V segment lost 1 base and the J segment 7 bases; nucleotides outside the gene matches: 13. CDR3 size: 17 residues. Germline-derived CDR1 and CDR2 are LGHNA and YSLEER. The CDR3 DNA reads TGCGCCAGCAGCCAAGGACTTCATGTGGGAGGGTGGAATGAGCAGTTCTTC. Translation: CASSQGLHVGGWNEQFF.

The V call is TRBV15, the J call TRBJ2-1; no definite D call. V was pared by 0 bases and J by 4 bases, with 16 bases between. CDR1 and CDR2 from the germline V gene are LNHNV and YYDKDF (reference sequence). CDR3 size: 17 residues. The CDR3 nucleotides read TGTGCCACCAGCAGAGATAACGCAGACGTGGGGTACAATGAGCAGTTCTTC. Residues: CATSRDNADVGYNEQFF. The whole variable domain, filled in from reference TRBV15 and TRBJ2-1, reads DAMVIQNPRYQVTQFGKPVTLSCSQTLNHNVMYWYQQKSSQAPKLLFHYYDKDFNNEADTPDNFQSRRPNTSFCFLDIRSPGLGDTAMYLCATSRDNADVGYNEQFFGPGTRLTVL.

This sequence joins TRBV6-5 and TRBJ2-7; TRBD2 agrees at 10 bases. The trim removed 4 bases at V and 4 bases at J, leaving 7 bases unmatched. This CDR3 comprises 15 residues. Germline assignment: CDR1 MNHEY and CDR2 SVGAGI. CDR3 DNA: TGTGCCAGCAGTTCATACAAAGCGGGGGGGTACGAGCAGTACTTC. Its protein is CASSSYKAGGYEQYF.

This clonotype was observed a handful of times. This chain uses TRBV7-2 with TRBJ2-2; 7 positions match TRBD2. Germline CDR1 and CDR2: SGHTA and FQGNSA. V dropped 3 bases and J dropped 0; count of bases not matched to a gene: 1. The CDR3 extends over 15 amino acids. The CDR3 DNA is TGTGCCAGCAGCTTGGGACTAACGAACACCGGGGAGCTGTTTTTT. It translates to CASSLGLTNTGELFF.

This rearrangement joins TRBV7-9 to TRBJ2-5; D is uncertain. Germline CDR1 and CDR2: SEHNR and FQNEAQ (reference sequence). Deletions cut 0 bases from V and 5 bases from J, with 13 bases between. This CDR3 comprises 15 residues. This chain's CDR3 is CASSLAWQRRETQYF. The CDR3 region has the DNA TGTGCCAGCAGCTTAGCGTGGCAGCGTCGGGAGACCCAGTACTTC.

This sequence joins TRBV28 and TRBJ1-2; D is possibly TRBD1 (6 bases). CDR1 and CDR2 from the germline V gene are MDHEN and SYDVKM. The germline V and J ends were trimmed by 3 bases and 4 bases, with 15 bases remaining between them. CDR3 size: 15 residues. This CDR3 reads CASSLPAGEIYGYTF. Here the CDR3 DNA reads TGTGCCAGCAGTTTGCCCGCAGGGGAGATCTATGGCTACACCTTC.

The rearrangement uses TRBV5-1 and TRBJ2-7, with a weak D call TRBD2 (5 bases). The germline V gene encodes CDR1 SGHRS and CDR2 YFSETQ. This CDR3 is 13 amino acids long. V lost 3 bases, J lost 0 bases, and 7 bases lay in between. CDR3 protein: CASSYGDSYEQYF. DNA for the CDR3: TGCGCCAGCAGCTACGGGGACTCCTACGAGCAGTACTTC. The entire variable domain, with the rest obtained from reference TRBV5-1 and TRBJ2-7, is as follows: KAGVTQTPRYLIKTRGQQVTLSCSPISGHRSVSWYQQTPGQGLQFLFEYFSETQRNKGNFPGRFSGRQFSNSRSEMNVSTLELGDSALYLCASSYGDSYEQYFGPGTRLTVT.

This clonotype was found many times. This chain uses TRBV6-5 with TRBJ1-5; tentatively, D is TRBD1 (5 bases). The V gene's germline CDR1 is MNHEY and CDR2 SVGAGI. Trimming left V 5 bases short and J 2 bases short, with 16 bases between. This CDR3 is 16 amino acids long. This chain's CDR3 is CASSNRRGGGNQPQHF. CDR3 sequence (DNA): TGTGCCAGCAGTAACCGTAGGGGCGGGGGCAATCAGCCCCAGCATTTT.

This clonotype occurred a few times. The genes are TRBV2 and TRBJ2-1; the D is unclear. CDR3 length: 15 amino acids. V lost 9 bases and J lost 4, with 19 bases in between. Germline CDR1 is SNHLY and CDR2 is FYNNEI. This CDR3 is CASVGSRNPYNEQFF. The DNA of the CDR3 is TGTGCCAGTGTGGGTTCCAGGAATCCGTACAATGAGCAGTTCTTC.

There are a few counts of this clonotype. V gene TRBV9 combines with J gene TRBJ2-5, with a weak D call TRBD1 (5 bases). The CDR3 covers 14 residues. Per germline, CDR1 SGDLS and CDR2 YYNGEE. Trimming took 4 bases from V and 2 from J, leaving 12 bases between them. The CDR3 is CASSPPDNQETQYF. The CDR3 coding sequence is TGTGCCAGCAGCCCTCCGGACAATCAAGAGACCCAGTACTTC.

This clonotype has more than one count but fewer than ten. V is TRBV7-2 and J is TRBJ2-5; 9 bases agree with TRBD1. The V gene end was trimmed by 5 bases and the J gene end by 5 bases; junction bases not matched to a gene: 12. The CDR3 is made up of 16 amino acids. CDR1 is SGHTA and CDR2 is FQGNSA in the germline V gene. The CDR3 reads CASSRTRDRVGETQYF. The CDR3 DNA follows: TGTGCCAGCAGCCGAACCCGGGACAGGGTAGGGGAGACCCAGTACTTC.

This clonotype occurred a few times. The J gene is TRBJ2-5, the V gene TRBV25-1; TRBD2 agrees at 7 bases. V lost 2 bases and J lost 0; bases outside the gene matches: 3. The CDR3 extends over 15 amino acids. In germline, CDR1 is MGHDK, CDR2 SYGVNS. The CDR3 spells CASSESGEYQETQYF. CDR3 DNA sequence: TGTGCCAGCAGTGAAAGCGGGGAATACCAAGAGACCCAGTACTTC.

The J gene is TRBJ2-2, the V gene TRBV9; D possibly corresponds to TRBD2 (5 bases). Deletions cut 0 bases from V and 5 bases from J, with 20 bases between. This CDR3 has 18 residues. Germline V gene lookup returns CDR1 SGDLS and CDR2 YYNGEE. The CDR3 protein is CASSVVSSPRSGTGELFF. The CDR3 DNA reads TGTGCCAGCAGCGTAGTTTCCAGTCCGAGATCGGGAACCGGGGAGCTGTTTTTT.

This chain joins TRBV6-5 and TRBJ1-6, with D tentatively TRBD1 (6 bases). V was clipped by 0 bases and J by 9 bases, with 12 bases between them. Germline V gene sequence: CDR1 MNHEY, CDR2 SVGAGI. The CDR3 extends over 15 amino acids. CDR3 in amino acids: CASSYSGGSGSPLHF. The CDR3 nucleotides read TGTGCCAGCAGTTACTCAGGGGGAAGTGGTTCACCCCTCCACTTT.